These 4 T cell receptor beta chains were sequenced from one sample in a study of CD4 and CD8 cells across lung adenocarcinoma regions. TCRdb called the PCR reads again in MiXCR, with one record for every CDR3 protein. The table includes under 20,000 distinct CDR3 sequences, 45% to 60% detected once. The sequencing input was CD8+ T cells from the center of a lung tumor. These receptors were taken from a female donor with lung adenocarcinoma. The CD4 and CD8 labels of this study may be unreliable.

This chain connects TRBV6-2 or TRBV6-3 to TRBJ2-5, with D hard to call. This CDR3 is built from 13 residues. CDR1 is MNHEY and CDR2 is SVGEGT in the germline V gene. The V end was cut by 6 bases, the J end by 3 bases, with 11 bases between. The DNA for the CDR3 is TGTGCCAGCAGCTACCATATCAAAGAGACCCAGTACTTC. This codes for CASSYHIKETQYF.

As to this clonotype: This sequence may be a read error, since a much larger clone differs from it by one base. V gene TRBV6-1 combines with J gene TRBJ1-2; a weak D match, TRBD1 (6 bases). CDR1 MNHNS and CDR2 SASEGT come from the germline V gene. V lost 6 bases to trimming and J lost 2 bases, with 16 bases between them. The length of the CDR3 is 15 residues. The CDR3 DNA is TGTGCCAGCAGACCCACCTTCGGGACAAACTATGGCTACACCTTC. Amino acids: CASRPTFGTNYGYTF.

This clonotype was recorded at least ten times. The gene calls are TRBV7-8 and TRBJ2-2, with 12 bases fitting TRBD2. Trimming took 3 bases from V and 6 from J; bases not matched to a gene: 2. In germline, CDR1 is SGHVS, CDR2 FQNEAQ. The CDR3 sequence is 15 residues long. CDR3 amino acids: CASSFLAGGPGELFF. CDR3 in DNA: TGTGCCAGCAGCTTCCTAGCGGGAGGGCCCGGGGAGCTGTTTTTT.

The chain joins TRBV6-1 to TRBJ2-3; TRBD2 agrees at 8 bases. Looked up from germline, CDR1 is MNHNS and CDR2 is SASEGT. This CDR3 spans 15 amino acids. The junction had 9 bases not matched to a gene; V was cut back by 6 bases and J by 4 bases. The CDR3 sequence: CASSPRTSFSDTQYF. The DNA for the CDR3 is TGTGCCAGCAGCCCTAGGACTAGCTTCTCAGATACGCAGTATTTT.